This is a list of T cell receptor beta chains from one sample in a study of cytomegalovirus exposure and HLA in healthy donors. Sequencing used immunoSEQ multiplex PCR; TCRdb keeps in-frame clones, though not all of them. The sample contains tens of thousands of clones, almost 85% of which appear only once. Sequenced input: PBMCs. Receptors originate from a woman between 18 and 30 years old in good health and CMV-seropositive. Each CDR3 is given with its conserved first and last residue.

j_gene | v_gene | CDR3aa
TRBJ2-7 | TRBV7-9 | CASSRPDRAPNNYEQYF
TRBJ1-4 | TRBV27 | CASSLSAGGWEKLFF
TRBJ2-1 | TRBV4-2 | CASSQVRGRGGDEQFF
TRBJ1-1 | TRBV30 | CAWSTGQEAFF
TRBJ2-7 | TRBV27 | CASSLESTVSYEQYF
TRBJ1-2 | TRBV2 | CASSKGQGAGGYTF
TRBJ2-7 | TRBV5-1 | CASSLVGQGAEQYF
TRBJ2-2 | TRBV4-1 | CASSQEAVTGELFF
TRBJ1-2 | TRBV2 | CASKTGQGDNGYTF
TRBJ2-1 | TRBV7-9 | CASSFSGGQYNEQFF
TRBJ2-2 | TRBV4-3 | CASSPVGGSGTGELFF
TRBJ1-3 | TRBV18 | CASSLGTDSGNTIYF
TRBJ1-1 | TRBV28 | CASVPEGNTEAFF
TRBJ1-5 | TRBV11-2 | CASSETGFQNQPQHF
TRBJ1-1 | TRBV5-1 | CASSVRDRGRYTEAFF
TRBJ2-5 | TRBV28 | CASSTDRTGDRETQYF
TRBJ2-2 | TRBV6-5 | CASSYSSQVEAGELFF
TRBJ2-7 | TRBV28 | CASSRGQSYEQYF
TRBJ1-3 | TRBV6-1 | CASIIRGGSGNTIYF
TRBJ2-7 | TRBV10-3 | CAIRASGDNYEQYF
TRBJ2-3 | TRBV28 | CASSSLRTTSGGTQYF
TRBJ2-7 | TRBV30 | CAWRGRGEYEQYF
TRBJ2-7 | TRBV19 | CASSRGGYSSYEQYF
TRBJ1-2 | TRBV9 | CASSVTRQGLNYGYTF
TRBJ2-2 | TRBV5-1 | CASSQPPGGLAGFPTGELFF
TRBJ2-2 | TRBV28 | CASSPPGAGELFF
TRBJ1-2 | TRBV7-2 | CASSSWTANYGYTF
TRBJ1-5 | TRBV27 | CASSLGFGNQPQHF
TRBJ2-3 | TRBV27 | CASSLFGLAGADTQYF
TRBJ2-2 | TRBV6-1 | CASTEVSYPGELFF
TRBJ2-7 | TRBV9 | CASSVEVASPSYEQYF
TRBJ2-1 | TRBV7-9 | CASSLGLAGEQFF
TRBJ1-5 | TRBV28 | CASRIQGVSNQPQHF
TRBJ2-5 | TRBV5-1 | CASRLTQGAGETQYF
TRBJ2-2 | TRBV6-4 | CASSEGGGGELFF
TRBJ1-2 | TRBV6-1 | CASSDGQGYYGYTF
TRBJ2-5 | TRBV6-1 | CASTDSGGARETQYF
TRBJ2-7 | TRBV5-1 | CASSLEVVGQGYEQYF
TRBJ1-5 | TRBV6-1 | CASSEPLREPQHF
TRBJ2-7 | TRBV7-2 | CASSINRDYEQYF
TRBJ1-6 | TRBV28 | CASSKPRGRNSPLHF
TRBJ2-7 | TRBV5-1 | CASSLKGQGWYEQYF
TRBJ2-5 | TRBV6-1 | CASSATGTGLETQYF
TRBJ1-5 | TRBV5-6 | CASSSTGTPNVGNQPQHF
TRBJ1-6 | TRBV5-1 | CASSFGDTFSPLHF
TRBJ1-1 | TRBV5-8 | CASSSTGTADTEAFF
TRBJ1-2 | TRBV15 | CATSRRQGIVNYGYTF
TRBJ1-1 | TRBV18 | CASSPRGTPNTEAFF
TRBJ1-2 | TRBV10-1 | CANYPRGQPLNYGYTF
TRBJ2-3 | TRBV6-1 | CASSDGGGSTDTQYF